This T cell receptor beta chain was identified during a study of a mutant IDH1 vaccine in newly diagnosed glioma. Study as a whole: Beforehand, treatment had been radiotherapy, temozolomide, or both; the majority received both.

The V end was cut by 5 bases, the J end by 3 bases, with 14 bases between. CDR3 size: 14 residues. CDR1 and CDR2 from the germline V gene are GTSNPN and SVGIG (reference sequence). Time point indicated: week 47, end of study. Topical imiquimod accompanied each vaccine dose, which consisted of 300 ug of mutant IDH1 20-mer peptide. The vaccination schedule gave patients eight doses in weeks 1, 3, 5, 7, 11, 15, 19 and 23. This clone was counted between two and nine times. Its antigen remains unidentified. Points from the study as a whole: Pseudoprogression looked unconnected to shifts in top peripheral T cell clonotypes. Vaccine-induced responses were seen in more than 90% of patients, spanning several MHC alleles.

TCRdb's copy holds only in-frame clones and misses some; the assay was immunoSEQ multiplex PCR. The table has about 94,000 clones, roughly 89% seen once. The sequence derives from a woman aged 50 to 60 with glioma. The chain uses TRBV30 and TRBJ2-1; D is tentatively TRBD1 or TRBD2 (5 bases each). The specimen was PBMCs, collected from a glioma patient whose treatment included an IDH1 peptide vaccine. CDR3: CAWGAGTLYNEQFF. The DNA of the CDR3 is TGTGCCTGGGGGGCTGGGACGCTCTACAATGAGCAGTTCTTC.